The T cell receptor beta chain described here comes from a study of blood T cell repertoires in COVID-19. The protocol was immunoSEQ multiplex PCR, while the TCRdb copy is restricted to in-frame clones and leaves out a portion. The sample lists 200,000 or so clones, roughly 88% occurring once. Trimming removed 4 bases at V and 12 bases at J, with 25 bases between. The CDR3 is made up of 16 amino acids. In germline, CDR1 is LGHDT, CDR2 YNNKEL (reference sequence). The clonotype comes from a woman aged 25 to 39 who had been exposed to COVID-19. The material sequenced was PBMCs or T cells enriched from blood (not recorded which). The chain has TRBV3-1 (or the pseudogene TRBV3-2) and TRBJ2-1; weak D call: TRBD2 (6 bases). This CDR3 is CASSPVPSSAGGGQFF. In DNA form, the CDR3 reads TGTGCCAGCAGCCCTGTCCCGTCTAGCGCTGGAGGAGGGCAGTTCTTC.